This T cell receptor beta chain originates from a study of tumor and adjacent non-tumor tissue in lung cancer. Study-level information: Patients comprised 12 adenocarcinoma, 2 squamous cell carcinoma and 1 small cell lung cancer. Patients were aged about 30 to 80, ten or so men and 4 to 6 women, stage I to III. On average, productive TCRbeta reads reached about 4.2 million per sample.

Broader study findings: TCR diversity was significantly greater in tumor than normal lung tissue.

This sample's RNA came from whole unsorted tissue. More than 3 cm separated this lung sample from the edge of the tumor. The V end lost 10 bases, the J end lost 3 bases, and 15 bases lay between the germline ends. Germline V gives CDR1 ENHRY, CDR2 SYGVKD. There are 14 residues in the CDR3. Three rounds of nested PCR, following a modified ARM-PCR protocol, produced the TCRbeta library. A single record per CDR3 protein comes from TCRdb applying MiXCR to the multiplex PCR reads. Of approximately 79,000 distinct CDR3 sequences listed, over 60% are singletons. This clonotype has ten or more counts. The antigen is not known.

The chain uses TRBV10-3 and TRBJ2-2, with D possibly TRBD1 on 6 matching bases. This TCR was recovered from an older man with non-small cell lung cancer. The sequenced sample consisted of distant non-tumor lung tissue. CDR3 coding DNA: TGTGCCAGCATACAGGGTCTCGACACCGGGGAGCTGTTTTTT. The encoded protein is CASIQGLDTGELFF.